This T cell receptor beta chain was profiled in a study of blood T cells in healthy people across ages. It was with a sample-barcoded 5' primer and a J-beta primer mix that a second PCR of about 6 to 11 cycles was run. TCRdb passed the 5' RACE reads through MiXCR, listing each CDR3 protein once. Found here are 850,000 to 1,100,000 distinct CDR3 sequences, 35% to 40% of them singletons; the top ten hold approximately 14%. This clonotype was seen a single time. Trimming stripped 3 bases from V and 1 base from J, with 10 bases between. The CDR3 spans 15 residues. The germline CDR1 and CDR2 sequences are KGHSH and LQKENI.

The clonotype originates from a young man in good health. J is TRBJ2-1 and V is TRBV18; no reliable D call. Specimen: blood. For the CDR3, the DNA is TGTGCCAGCTCACCCGGCGTGGGGTCCTACAATGAGCAGTTCTTC. This gives the protein CASSPGVGSYNEQFF.